This entry concerns a single TCR beta chain. The protocol was immunoSEQ multiplex PCR, while the TCRdb copy is restricted to in-frame clones and leaves out a portion. Among around 450,000 clones listed, roughly nine tenths were seen once. This sample is part of a study of blood T cell repertoires in COVID-19. Background on the study: There were acute and convalescent COVID-19 samples, and they came from the United States, Italy and Spain.

CDR3 length: 12 residues. V shed 6 bases and J shed 7 bases, with 12 bases lying between them. Sample: PBMCs or T cells enriched from blood (not recorded which). This sequence originates from a woman between 18 and 30 years old who had recovered from COVID-19. This sequence joins TRBV12-3 or TRBV12-4 and TRBJ1-2; D is unresolved. The CDR3 protein is CASSQMTGGYTF. The CDR3 nucleotides are TGTGCCAGCAGCCAGATGACTGGTGGCTACACCTTC.